This passage covers 5 T cell receptor beta chains from one sample sequenced in a study of blood T cell repertoires in COVID-19. Generated by immunoSEQ multiplex PCR, the TCRdb table keeps only in-frame clones and is missing some. The data hold about 230,000 clones, with more than 65% observed a single time. The material sequenced was peripheral blood. The receptors originated from a woman older than 75 with acute or convalescent COVID-19.

This chain links TRBV28 with TRBJ1-6; D is possibly TRBD1 (6 bases). The length of the CDR3 is 16 residues. V was clipped by 7 bases and J by 7 bases, with 20 bases between them. CDR1 is MDHEN, CDR2 SYDVKM, per germline. The CDR3 loop is CASNFRGTLENSPLHF. The CDR3 region has the DNA TGTGCCAGCAATTTTCGAGGGACACTGGAGAATTCACCCCTCCACTTT.

This clone was seen more than once but under ten times. The V gene is TRBV5-6, the J gene TRBJ1-5; no definite D call. CDR3 length: 12 amino acids. V lost 1 base and J lost 6, with 5 bases in between. The germline CDR1 and CDR2 sequences are SGHDT and YYEEEE. The CDR3 nucleotides read TGTGCCAGCAGCTTGTACGGTCAGCCCCAGCATTTT. Amino acid sequence: CASSLYGQPQHF.

CDR3 sequence: CASSRGQGAGTEAFF. In nucleotides, the CDR3 is TGTGCCAGCAGTCGTGGACAGGGGGCGGGTACTGAAGCTTTCTTT. V and J are TRBV27 and TRBJ1-1, with 11 bases lining up with TRBD1. Germline V gives CDR1 MNHEY, CDR2 SMNVEV (reference sequence). The CDR3 has 15 residues. With V trimmed by 5 bases and J by 5 bases, 7 bases remained unmatched.

In nucleotides, the CDR3 is TGTGCCAGCAGTTTACAGGGGGTTTATGGCTACACCTTC. Translated: CASSLQGVYGYTF. V usage is TRBV6-6 and J usage is TRBJ1-2; 8 positions agree with TRBD1. CDR3 length: 13 residues. Germline CDR1 and CDR2: MNHNY and SVGAGI (reference sequence). The V segment lost 4 bases and the J segment 5 bases; nucleotides outside the gene matches: 3.

The chain is built from TRBV5-4 and TRBJ2-2; TRBD1 matches 8 bases. The V gene's germline CDR1 is SGHNT and CDR2 YYREEE (reference sequence). Unmatched junction bases numbered 4, after V lost 6 bases and J lost 3 bases. This CDR3 contains 14 residues. CDR3 protein: CASKSTGDTGELFF. DNA for the CDR3: TGTGCCAGCAAGTCGACAGGGGACACCGGGGAGCTGTTTTTT.